This T cell receptor (beta chain) derives from a study of blood T cell repertoires in COVID-19. Looking at the study overall: Researchers got acute and convalescent COVID-19 samples from the United States, Italy and Spain. The cDNA or gDNA used as material had been derived from T cells, B-cell-depleted T cells, or PBMCs.

TCRdb's table, derived via immunoSEQ multiplex PCR, lists solely in-frame clones and lacks some. Among approximately 450,000 clones listed, roughly 89% were seen once. In germline, CDR1 is SGHRS, CDR2 YFSETQ. Trimming cost V 0 bases and J 5 bases; bases outside gene matches: 3. The CDR3 is made up of 15 amino acids. Sequenced input: peripheral blood. This receptor was obtained from a woman younger than 45 with acute or convalescent COVID-19. The rearrangement uses TRBV5-1 and TRBJ2-5; 11 bases match TRBD2. CDR3 sequence: CASSLGSGGAETQYF. DNA of the CDR3: TGCGCCAGCAGCTTGGGTAGCGGGGGGGCCGAGACCCAGTACTTC.